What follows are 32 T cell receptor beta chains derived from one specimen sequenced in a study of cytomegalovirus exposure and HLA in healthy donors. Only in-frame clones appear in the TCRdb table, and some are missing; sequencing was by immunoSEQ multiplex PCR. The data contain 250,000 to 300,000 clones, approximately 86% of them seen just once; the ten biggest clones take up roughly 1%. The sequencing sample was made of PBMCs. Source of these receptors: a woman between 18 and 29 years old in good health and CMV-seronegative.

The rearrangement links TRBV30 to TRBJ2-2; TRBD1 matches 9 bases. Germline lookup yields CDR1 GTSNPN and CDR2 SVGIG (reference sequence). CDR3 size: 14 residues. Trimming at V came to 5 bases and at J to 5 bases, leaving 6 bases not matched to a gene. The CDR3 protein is CAWAGQGRTGELFF. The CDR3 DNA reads TGTGCCTGGGCCGGACAGGGGAGAACCGGGGAGCTGTTTTTT.

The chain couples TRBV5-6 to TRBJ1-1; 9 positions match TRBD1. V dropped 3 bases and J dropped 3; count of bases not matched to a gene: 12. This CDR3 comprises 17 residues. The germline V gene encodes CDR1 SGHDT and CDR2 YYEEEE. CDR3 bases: TGTGCCAGCAGCTCATACTTTAGACAGGGGGGGTACACTGAAGCTTTCTTT. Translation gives CASSSYFRQGGYTEAFF.

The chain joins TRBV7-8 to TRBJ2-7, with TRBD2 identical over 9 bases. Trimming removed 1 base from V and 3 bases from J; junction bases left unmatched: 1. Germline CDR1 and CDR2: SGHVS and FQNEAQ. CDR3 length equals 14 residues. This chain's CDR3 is CASSLVSGSYEQYF. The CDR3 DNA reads TGTGCCAGCAGCTTAGTTAGCGGGAGCTACGAGCAGTACTTC.

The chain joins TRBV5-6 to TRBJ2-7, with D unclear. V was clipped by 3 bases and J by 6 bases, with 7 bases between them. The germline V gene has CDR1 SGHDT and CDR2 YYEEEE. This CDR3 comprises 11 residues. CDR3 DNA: TGTGCCAGCAGCTCCGGGTTCGAGCAGTACTTC. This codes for CASSSGFEQYF.

The CDR3 loop reads CASTDRNYGYTF. CDR3 coding DNA: TGTGCCAGTACCGACAGAAACTATGGCTACACCTTC. This chain links TRBV19 with TRBJ1-2, with D maybe TRBD1 (5 bases). The CDR3 has 12 residues. Looked up from germline, CDR1 is LNHDA and CDR2 is SQIVND (reference sequence). Between the trimmed V and J ends, which lost 7 bases and 2 bases, there was a span of 8 bases.

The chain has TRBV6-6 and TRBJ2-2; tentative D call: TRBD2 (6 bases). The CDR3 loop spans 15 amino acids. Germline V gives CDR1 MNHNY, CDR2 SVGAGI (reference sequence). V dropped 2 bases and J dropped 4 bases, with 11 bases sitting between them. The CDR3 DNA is TGTGCCAGCAGTTACGGGGGGTCGGGCACCGGGGAGCTGTTTTTT. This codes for CASSYGGSGTGELFF.

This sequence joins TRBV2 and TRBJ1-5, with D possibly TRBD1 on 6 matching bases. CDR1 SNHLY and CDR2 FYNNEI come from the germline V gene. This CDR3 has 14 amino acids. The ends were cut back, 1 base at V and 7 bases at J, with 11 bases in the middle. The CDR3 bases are TGTGCCAGCAGTGAAGTGGGGGCTCGGCAGCCCCAGCATTTT. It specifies CASSEVGARQPQHF.

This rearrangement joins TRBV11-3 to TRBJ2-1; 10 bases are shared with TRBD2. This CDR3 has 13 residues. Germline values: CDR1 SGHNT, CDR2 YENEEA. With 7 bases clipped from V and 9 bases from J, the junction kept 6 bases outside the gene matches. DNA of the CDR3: TGTGCCAGCACAGCGGGAGGGGATGCTGAGCAGTTCTTC. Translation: CASTAGGDAEQFF. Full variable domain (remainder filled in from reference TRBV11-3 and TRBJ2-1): EAGVVQSPRYKIIEKKQPVAFWCNPISGHNTLYWYLQNLGQGPELLIRYENEEAVDDSQLPKDRFSAERLKGVDSTLKIQPAELGDSAVYLCASTAGGDAEQFFGPGTRLTVL.

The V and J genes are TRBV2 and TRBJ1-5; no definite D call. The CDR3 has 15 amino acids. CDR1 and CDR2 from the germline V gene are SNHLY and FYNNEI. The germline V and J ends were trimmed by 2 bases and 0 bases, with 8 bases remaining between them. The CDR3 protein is CASSERRDSNQPQHF. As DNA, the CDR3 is TGTGCCAGCAGTGAAAGGAGGGATAGCAATCAGCCCCAGCATTTT.

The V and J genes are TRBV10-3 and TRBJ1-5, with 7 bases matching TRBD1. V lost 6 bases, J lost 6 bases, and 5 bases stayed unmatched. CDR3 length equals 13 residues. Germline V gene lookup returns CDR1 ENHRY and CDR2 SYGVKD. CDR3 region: CAIRSAGGQPQHF. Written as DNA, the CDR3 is TGTGCCATCAGATCAGCAGGGGGTCAGCCCCAGCATTTT.

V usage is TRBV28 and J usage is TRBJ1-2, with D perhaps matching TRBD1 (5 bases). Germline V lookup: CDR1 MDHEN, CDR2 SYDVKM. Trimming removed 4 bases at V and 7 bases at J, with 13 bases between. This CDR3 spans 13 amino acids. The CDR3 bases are TGTGCCAGCAGTTCCTTTGGGGGGGGTGGCTACACCTTC. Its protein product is CASSSFGGGGYTF.

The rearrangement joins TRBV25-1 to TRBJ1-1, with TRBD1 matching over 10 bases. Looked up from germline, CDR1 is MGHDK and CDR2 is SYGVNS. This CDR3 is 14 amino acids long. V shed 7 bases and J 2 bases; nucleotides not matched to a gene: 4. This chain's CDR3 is CASTRQGANTEAFF. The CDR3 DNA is TGTGCCAGCACCCGACAGGGGGCTAACACTGAAGCTTTCTTT.

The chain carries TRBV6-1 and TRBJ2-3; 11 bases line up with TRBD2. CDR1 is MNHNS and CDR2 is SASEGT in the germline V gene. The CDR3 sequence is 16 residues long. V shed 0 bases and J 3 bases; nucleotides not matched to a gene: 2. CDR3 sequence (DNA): TGTGCCAGCAGTGAAGCCCGACTAGCGGGAACAGATACGCAGTATTTT. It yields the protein CASSEARLAGTDTQYF.

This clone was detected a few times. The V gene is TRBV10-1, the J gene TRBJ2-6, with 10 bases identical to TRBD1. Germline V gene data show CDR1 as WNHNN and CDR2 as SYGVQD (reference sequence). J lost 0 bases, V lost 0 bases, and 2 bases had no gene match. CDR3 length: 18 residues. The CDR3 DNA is TGCGCCAGCAGTGAGTCTGGGGACAGGGGCTCTGGGGCCAACGTCCTGACTTTC. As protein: CASSESGDRGSGANVLTF.

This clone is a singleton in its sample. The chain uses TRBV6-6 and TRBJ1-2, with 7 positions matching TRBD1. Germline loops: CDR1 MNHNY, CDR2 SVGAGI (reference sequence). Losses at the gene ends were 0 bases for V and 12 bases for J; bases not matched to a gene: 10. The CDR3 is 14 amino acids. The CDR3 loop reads CASSYSQDRPANTF. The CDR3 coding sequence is TGTGCCAGCAGTTACTCTCAGGACAGGCCCGCTAACACCTTC.

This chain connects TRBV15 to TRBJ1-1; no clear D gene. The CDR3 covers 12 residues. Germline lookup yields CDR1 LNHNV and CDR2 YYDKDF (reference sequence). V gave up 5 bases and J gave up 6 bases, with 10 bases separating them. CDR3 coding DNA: TGTGCCACCAGCCGAACCCGGGCTGAAGCTTTCTTT. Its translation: CATSRTRAEAFF.

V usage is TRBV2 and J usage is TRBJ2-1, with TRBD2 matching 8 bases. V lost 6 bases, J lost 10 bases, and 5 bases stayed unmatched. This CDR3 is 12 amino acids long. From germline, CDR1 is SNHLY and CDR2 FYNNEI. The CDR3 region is CASRVLADEQFF. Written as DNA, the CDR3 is TGTGCCAGCAGAGTACTAGCGGACGAGCAGTTCTTC.

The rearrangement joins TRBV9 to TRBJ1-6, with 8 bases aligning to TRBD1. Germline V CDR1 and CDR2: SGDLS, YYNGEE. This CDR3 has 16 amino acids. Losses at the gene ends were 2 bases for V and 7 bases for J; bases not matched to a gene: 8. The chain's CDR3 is CASSVETGGINSPLHF. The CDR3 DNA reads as TGTGCCAGCAGCGTGGAAACAGGGGGGATAAATTCACCCCTCCACTTT.

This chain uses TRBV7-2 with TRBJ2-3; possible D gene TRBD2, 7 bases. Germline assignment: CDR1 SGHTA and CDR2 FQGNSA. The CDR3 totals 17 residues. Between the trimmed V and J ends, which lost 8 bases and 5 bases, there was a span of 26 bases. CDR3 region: CASAYRGGASSVDTQYF. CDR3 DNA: TGTGCCAGCGCCTATAGAGGGGGGGCTTCCTCGGTAGATACGCAGTATTTT. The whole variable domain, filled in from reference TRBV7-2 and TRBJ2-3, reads GAGVSQSPSNKVTEKGKDVELRCDPISGHTALYWYRQSLGQGLEFLIYFQGNSAPDKSGLPSDRFSAERTGGSVSTLTIQRTQQEDSAVYLCASAYRGGASSVDTQYFGPGTRLTVL.

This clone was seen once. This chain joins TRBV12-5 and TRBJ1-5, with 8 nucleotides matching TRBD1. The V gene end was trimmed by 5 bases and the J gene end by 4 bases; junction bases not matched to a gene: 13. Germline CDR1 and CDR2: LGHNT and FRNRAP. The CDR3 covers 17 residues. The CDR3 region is CASGNRVPGQANQPQHF. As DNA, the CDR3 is TGTGCTAGTGGTAATCGCGTTCCGGGACAGGCAAATCAGCCCCAGCATTTT.

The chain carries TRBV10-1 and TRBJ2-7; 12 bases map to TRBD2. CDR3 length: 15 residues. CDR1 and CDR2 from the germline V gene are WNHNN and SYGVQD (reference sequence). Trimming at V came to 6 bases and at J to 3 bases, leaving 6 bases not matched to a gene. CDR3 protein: CASSSGLAGIYEQYF. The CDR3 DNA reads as TGCGCCAGCAGCTCCGGACTAGCGGGAATCTACGAGCAGTACTTC.

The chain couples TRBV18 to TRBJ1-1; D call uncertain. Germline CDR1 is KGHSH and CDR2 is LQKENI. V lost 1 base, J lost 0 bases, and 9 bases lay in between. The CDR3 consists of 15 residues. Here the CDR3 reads CASSPRATVNTEAFF. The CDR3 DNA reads TGTGCCAGCTCACCACGGGCGACGGTGAACACTGAAGCTTTCTTT.

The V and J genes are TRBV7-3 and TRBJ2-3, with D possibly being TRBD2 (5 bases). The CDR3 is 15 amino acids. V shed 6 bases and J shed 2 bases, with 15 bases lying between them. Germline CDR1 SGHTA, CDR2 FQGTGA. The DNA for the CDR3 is TGTGCCAGCAGGTATTCCGGGATTAACACAGATACGCAGTATTTT. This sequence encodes CASRYSGINTDTQYF.

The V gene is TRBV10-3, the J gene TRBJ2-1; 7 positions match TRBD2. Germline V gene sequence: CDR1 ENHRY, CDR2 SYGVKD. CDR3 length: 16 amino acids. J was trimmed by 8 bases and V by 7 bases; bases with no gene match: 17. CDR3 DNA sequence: TGTGCCATCACGTCCGCCGCTAGCGGACGGAGGGATGAGCAGTTCTTC. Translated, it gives CAITSAASGRRDEQFF.

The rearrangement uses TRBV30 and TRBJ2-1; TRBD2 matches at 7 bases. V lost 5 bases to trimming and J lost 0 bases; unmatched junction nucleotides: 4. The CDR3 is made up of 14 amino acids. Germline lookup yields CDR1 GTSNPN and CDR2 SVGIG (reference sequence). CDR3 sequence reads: CAWQGEGSYNEQFF. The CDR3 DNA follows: TGTGCCTGGCAAGGGGAGGGCTCCTACAATGAGCAGTTCTTC.

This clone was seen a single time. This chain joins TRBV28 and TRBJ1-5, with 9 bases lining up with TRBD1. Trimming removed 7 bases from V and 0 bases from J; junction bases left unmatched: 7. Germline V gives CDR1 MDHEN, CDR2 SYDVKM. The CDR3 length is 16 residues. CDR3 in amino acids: CASIPGQGGSNQPQHF. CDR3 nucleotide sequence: TGTGCCAGCATCCCGGGACAGGGTGGTAGCAATCAGCCCCAGCATTTT.

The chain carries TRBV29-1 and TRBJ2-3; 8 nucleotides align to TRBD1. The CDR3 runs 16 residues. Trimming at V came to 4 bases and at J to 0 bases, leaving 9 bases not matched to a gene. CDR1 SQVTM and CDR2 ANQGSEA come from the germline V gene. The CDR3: CSVARQGYGSTDTQYF. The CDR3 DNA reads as TGCAGCGTTGCCAGACAGGGGTATGGAAGCACAGATACGCAGTATTTT.

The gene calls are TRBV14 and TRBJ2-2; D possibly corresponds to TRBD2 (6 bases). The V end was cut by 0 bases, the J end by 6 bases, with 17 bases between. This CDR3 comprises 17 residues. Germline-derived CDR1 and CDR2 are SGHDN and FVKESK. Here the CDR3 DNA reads TGTGCCAGCAGCCAAGATCGGGACTTCCGGGTTGCCGGGGAGCTGTTTTTT. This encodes CASSQDRDFRVAGELFF.

As DNA, the CDR3 is TGTGCCAGCAAATACGGGGGGAACACTGAAGCTTTCTTT. Protein product: CASKYGGNTEAFF. The rearrangement links TRBV2 to TRBJ1-1, with D tentatively TRBD1 (5 bases). The length of the CDR3 is 13 residues. Trimming pared 7 bases from V and 1 base from J, leaving 10 bases between. From germline, CDR1 is SNHLY and CDR2 FYNNEI. Looking up the rest from reference TRBV2 and TRBJ1-1 gives the full variable domain: EPEVTQTPSHQVTQMGQEVILRCVPISNHLYFYWYRQILGQKVEFLVSFYNNEISEKSEIFDDQFSVERPDGSNFTLKIRSTKLEDSAMYFCASKYGGNTEAFFGQGTRLTVV.

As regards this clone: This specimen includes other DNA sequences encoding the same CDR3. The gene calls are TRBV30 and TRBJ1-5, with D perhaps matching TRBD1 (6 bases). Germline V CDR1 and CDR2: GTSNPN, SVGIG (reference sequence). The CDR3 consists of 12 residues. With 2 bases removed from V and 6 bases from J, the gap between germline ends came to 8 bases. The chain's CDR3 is CAWSTGPQPQHF. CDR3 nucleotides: TGTGCCTGGAGTACAGGGCCTCAGCCCCAGCATTTT.

CDR3 nucleotide sequence: TGTGCCAGCAGTTTTTCGGACAGGGACAATGAGCAGTTCTTC. It specifies CASSFSDRDNEQFF. This rearrangement joins TRBV28 to TRBJ2-1, with TRBD1 matching 8 bases. CDR1 is MDHEN and CDR2 is SYDVKM in the germline V gene. The CDR3 totals 14 residues. V gave up 3 bases and J gave up 5 bases; unmatched junction bases: 3. Full variable domain (rest looked up from reference TRBV28 and TRBJ2-1): DVKVTQSSRYLVKRTGEKVFLECVQDMDHENMFWYRQDPGLGLRLIYFSYDVKMKEKGDIPEGYSVSREKKERFSLILESASTNQTSMYLCASSFSDRDNEQFFGPGTRLTVL.

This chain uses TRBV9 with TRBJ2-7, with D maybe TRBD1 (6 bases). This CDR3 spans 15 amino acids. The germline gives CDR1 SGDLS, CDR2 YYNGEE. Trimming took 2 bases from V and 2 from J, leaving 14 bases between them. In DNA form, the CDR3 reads TGTGCCAGCAGCGTGAATCCCGGGACAACCTACGAGCAGTACTTC. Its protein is CASSVNPGTTYEQYF.